The 9 T cell receptor beta chains given below trace back to one sample, sequenced in a study of blood T cell repertoires in COVID-19. The method was immunoSEQ multiplex PCR; TCRdb's version includes in-frame clones alone and lacks a portion of them. Of 200,000 to 250,000 clones in the sample, roughly 80% were seen once. The sequenced material came from peripheral blood. The origin of the receptors is a woman between 45 and 65 years old with acute or convalescent COVID-19.

This clone came up many times. J is TRBJ2-1 and V is TRBV2; D unresolved. Germline V gene lookup returns CDR1 SNHLY and CDR2 FYNNEI. V gave up 7 bases and J gave up 2 bases, with 9 bases separating them. CDR3 length equals 13 residues. CDR3 DNA: TGTGCCAGCATCTACTCCCCCTACAATGAGCAGTTCTTC. Protein: CASIYSPYNEQFF.

This clone has just a few counts. Here the CDR3 reads CASSQDTGVTDTQYF. CDR3 DNA: TGCGCCAGCAGCCAAGATACGGGTGTCACAGATACGCAGTATTTT. V is TRBV4-3 and J is TRBJ2-3; D remains ambiguous. The CDR3 totals 15 residues. Per the germline V gene, CDR1 is LGHNA and CDR2 is YSLEER. V shed 0 bases and J shed 2 bases, with 9 bases lying between them.

A single count supports this clone. This sequence joins TRBV3-1 (or the pseudogene TRBV3-2) and TRBJ2-7; possibly TRBD2 for D (6 bases). CDR3 size: 16 residues. The germline gives CDR1 LGHDT, CDR2 YNNKEL (reference sequence). V was trimmed by 4 bases and J by 0 bases, leaving 16 bases between them. The CDR3 spells CASSLLSGRGSYEQYF. The CDR3 DNA sequence: TGTGCCAGCAGCCTTCTTTCGGGGCGGGGCTCCTACGAGCAGTACTTC.

The J gene is TRBJ2-7, the V gene TRBV7-2; TRBD2 matches at 8 bases. The junction had 5 bases not matched to a gene; V was cut back by 1 base and J by 0 bases. CDR3 length: 16 amino acids. Germline lookup yields CDR1 SGHTA and CDR2 FQGNSA. Here the CDR3 DNA reads TGTGCCAGCAGCTTAGAGGGGACTAGAGCCTCCTACGAGCAGTACTTC. Translation: CASSLEGTRASYEQYF. The full variable domain, its missing parts supplied by reference TRBV7-2 and TRBJ2-7, is GAGVSQSPSNKVTEKGKDVELRCDPISGHTALYWYRQSLGQGLEFLIYFQGNSAPDKSGLPSDRFSAERTGGSVSTLTIQRTQQEDSAVYLCASSLEGTRASYEQYFGPGTRLTVT.

The V and J genes are TRBV12-3 or TRBV12-4 and TRBJ1-2, with 7 bases lining up with TRBD1. Unmatched junction bases numbered 4, after V lost 5 bases and J lost 4 bases. CDR3 length: 13 amino acids. The CDR3 bases are TGTGCCAGCAGTCGACAGGGTCCCTATGGCTACACCTTC. As protein: CASSRQGPYGYTF.

This clone was seen a single time. V usage is TRBV11-2 and J usage is TRBJ2-5; 9 bases are shared with TRBD2. The CDR3 loop spans 15 amino acids. Germline CDR1 SGHAT, CDR2 FQNNGV. The V segment lost 1 base and the J segment 5 bases; nucleotides outside the gene matches: 5. The CDR3 nucleotides are TGTGCCAGCAGCTTAGTGGCGGGGGGGTTTGAGACCCAGTACTTC. Translated: CASSLVAGGFETQYF.

CDR3 residues: CASSPGLAGGSSYNEQFF. In nucleotides, the CDR3 is TGTGCCAGCAGCCCTGGACTAGCGGGAGGTAGCTCCTACAATGAGCAGTTCTTC. V usage is TRBV13 and J usage is TRBJ2-1; 14 nucleotides match TRBD2. There are 18 residues in the CDR3. Germline values: CDR1 PRHDT, CDR2 FYEKMQ (reference sequence). V shed 5 bases, J shed 0 bases, and the junction held 6 bases outside the gene matches. The full variable domain, rest sourced from reference TRBV13 and TRBJ2-1, is AAGVIQSPRHLIKEKRETATLKCYPIPRHDTVYWYQQGPGQDPQFLISFYEKMQSDKGSIPDRFSAQQFSDYHSELNMSSLELGDSALYFCASSPGLAGGSSYNEQFFGPGTRLTVL.

This chain uses TRBV5-3 with TRBJ2-7; D unresolved. TRBV5-3 is treated as an ORF (open reading frame) with a function not yet certain. CDR3 length: 12 residues. Trimming took off 3 bases at V and 5 bases at J, with 9 bases between the two ends. CDR3: CARSSQVNEQYF. In DNA, the CDR3 is TGTGCCAGAAGCTCCCAGGTCAACGAGCAGTACTTC.

The chain uses TRBV4-2 and TRBJ2-3, with a tentative D call TRBD1 (6 bases). Deletions cut 1 base from V and 0 bases from J, with 11 bases between. The CDR3 extends over 16 amino acids. CDR1 is LGHNA and CDR2 is YNFKEQ in the germline V gene. CDR3 DNA sequence: TGTGCCAGCAGCCAAGGGCTGGGGGCTAGCACAGATACGCAGTATTTT. It is translated as CASSQGLGASTDTQYF.